These T cell receptor beta chains were read from a single sample in a study of OX40 agonist ivuxolimab in advanced cancers. TCRdb's table, derived via immunoSEQ multiplex PCR, lists solely in-frame clones and lacks some. Seen here are about 70,000 clones, about 81% observed once, and the top ten hold 4.5% to 6%. The source material was CD4+ or CD8+ T cells sorted from blood, sampled in a trial of the OX40 agonist ivuxolimab. The source of these receptors is an adult with an advanced solid tumor such as melanoma, head and neck, liver or kidney cancer. Both conserved end residues are part of each CDR3. The order of the fields is D gene, V gene, clone size, J gene, CDR3 DNA, CDR3 protein. D genes are given only for firm matches. Expanded clones are given a class, and other clones once, few, many or no size at all.

d_gene: -
v_gene: TRBV11-3
abundance: -
j_gene: TRBJ2-6
CDR3nt: TGTGCCAGCAGCTTAGGCGGAACCGGGGCCAACGTCCTGACTTTC
CDR3aa: CASSLGGTGANVLTF

d_gene: -
v_gene: TRBV11-3
abundance: -
j_gene: TRBJ2-2
CDR3nt: TGTGCCAGCAGCTTAGACAGGGATGTCGGGGAGCTGTTTTTT
CDR3aa: CASSLDRDVGELFF

d_gene: -
v_gene: TRBV5-1
abundance: once
j_gene: TRBJ2-2
CDR3nt: TGCGCCAGCAGCTCTGGACTCTTGATATCCGGGGAGCTGTTTTTT
CDR3aa: CASSSGLLISGELFF

d_gene: -
v_gene: TRBV10-3
abundance: few
j_gene: TRBJ1-5
CDR3nt: TGTGCCATCAGCAGAGGGATTAGGCATTTT
CDR3aa: CAISRGIRHF

d_gene: TRBD1
v_gene: TRBV4-1
abundance: -
j_gene: TRBJ2-1
CDR3nt: TGCGCCAGCAGCCAACCCCGGGACAGGCTTAACAATGAGCAGTTCTTC
CDR3aa: CASSQPRDRLNNEQFF

d_gene: -
v_gene: TRBV7-2
abundance: -
j_gene: TRBJ2-5
CDR3nt: TGTGCCGTCCGCCGGGCGCGGGAGACCCAGTACTTC
CDR3aa: CAVRRARETQYF

d_gene: -
v_gene: TRBV5-6
abundance: -
j_gene: TRBJ2-3
CDR3nt: TGTGCCAGCAGCTTAGGGGGAGATACGCAGTATTTT
CDR3aa: CASSLGGDTQYF

d_gene: -
v_gene: TRBV15
abundance: -
j_gene: TRBJ2-5
CDR3nt: TGTGCCACCAGCAGAGGCGGGGTGTTCGAGAGACTACAAGAGACCCAGTACTTC
CDR3aa: CATSRGGVFERLQETQYF

d_gene: -
v_gene: TRBV9
abundance: -
j_gene: TRBJ1-1
CDR3nt: TGTGCCAGCAACCCGGTGAACATGAACACTGAAGCTTTCTTT
CDR3aa: CASNPVNMNTEAFF

d_gene: -
v_gene: TRBV6-5
abundance: -
j_gene: TRBJ1-5
CDR3nt: TGTGCCAGCACCTCGGGTAGTGGCAATCAGCCCCAGCATTTT
CDR3aa: CASTSGSGNQPQHF

d_gene: -
v_gene: TRBV10-3
abundance: -
j_gene: TRBJ2-6
CDR3nt: TGTGCCATCAGTGAGTCCCAACGCCCTGGGGCCAACGTCCTGACTTTC
CDR3aa: CAISESQRPGANVLTF

d_gene: -
v_gene: TRBV12-2
abundance: -
j_gene: TRBJ1-6
CDR3nt: TGTGCAAGTCGCTTAGGCGGGGACAGGGGGCAGAGGGGCTCCTATAATTCACCCCTCCACTTT
CDR3aa: CASRLGGDRGQRGSYNSPLHF

d_gene: -
v_gene: TRBV7-8
abundance: -
j_gene: TRBJ1-5
CDR3nt: TGTGCCAGCAGCTTACAGGGTACCAATCAGCCCCAGCATTTT
CDR3aa: CASSLQGTNQPQHF

d_gene: TRBD1
v_gene: TRBV18
abundance: -
j_gene: TRBJ2-1
CDR3nt: TGTGCCAGCTCAACTTATCCCGGGACAGGGGCGAATGAGCAGTTCTTC
CDR3aa: CASSTYPGTGANEQFF

d_gene: -
v_gene: TRBV6-5
abundance: -
j_gene: TRBJ1-1
CDR3nt: TGTGCCAGCAGTTACTCGGAGATGAACACTGAAGCTTTCTTT
CDR3aa: CASSYSEMNTEAFF

d_gene: -
v_gene: TRBV4-2
abundance: -
j_gene: TRBJ2-1
CDR3nt: TGTGCCAGCAGCCACCGGACTGCCTACAATGAGCAGTTCTTC
CDR3aa: CASSHRTAYNEQFF

d_gene: -
v_gene: TRBV5-3
abundance: -
j_gene: TRBJ2-7
CDR3nt: TGTGCCAGAAGCTCCCGGGACATTCCCTACGAGCAGTACTTC
CDR3aa: CARSSRDIPYEQYF

d_gene: TRBD2
v_gene: TRBV2
abundance: -
j_gene: TRBJ2-4
CDR3nt: TGTGCCAGCAGCCCCACCCCGGTGGCTTCGGGGGGAAACATTCAGTACTTC
CDR3aa: CASSPTPVASGGNIQYF

d_gene: -
v_gene: TRBV15
abundance: -
j_gene: TRBJ2-5
CDR3nt: TGTGCCACCAGCTCTCCGGGATCCTGGGAAGAGACCCAGTACTTC
CDR3aa: CATSSPGSWEETQYF

d_gene: TRBD1
v_gene: TRBV11-2
abundance: -
j_gene: TRBJ2-7
CDR3nt: TGTGCCAGCAGCGTCGGGACAGGTCCCTACGAGCAGTACTTC
CDR3aa: CASSVGTGPYEQYF

d_gene: TRBD1
v_gene: TRBV5-6
abundance: few
j_gene: TRBJ2-7
CDR3nt: TGTGCCAGCAGCTTTAGGGGGCAGTCCCTCTACGAGCAGTACTTC
CDR3aa: CASSFRGQSLYEQYF

d_gene: -
v_gene: TRBV5-4
abundance: -
j_gene: TRBJ2-1
CDR3nt: TGTGCCAGCAGCTTGTTTCCCGATGAGCAGTTCTTC
CDR3aa: CASSLFPDEQFF

d_gene: TRBD1
v_gene: TRBV19
abundance: -
j_gene: TRBJ2-1
CDR3nt: TGTGCCAGTAGCAATCGAGACAGGGGTTTGAGCGGTGAGCAGTTCTTC
CDR3aa: CASSNRDRGLSGEQFF

d_gene: -
v_gene: TRBV28
abundance: -
j_gene: TRBJ2-7
CDR3nt: TGTGCCAGCATCTCGACAGGCTACGAGCAGTACTTC
CDR3aa: CASISTGYEQYF

d_gene: -
v_gene: TRBV7-6
abundance: -
j_gene: TRBJ1-1
CDR3nt: TGTGCCAGCAGCTTAGGGGGTGGGCCGGGGACTGAAGCTTTCTTT
CDR3aa: CASSLGGGPGTEAFF

d_gene: TRBD2
v_gene: TRBV4-2
abundance: many
j_gene: TRBJ2-3
CDR3nt: TGTGCCAGCAGCCAAGGAGCCGGGGGGGCAGATACGCAGTATTTT
CDR3aa: CASSQGAGGADTQYF

d_gene: -
v_gene: TRBV21-1
abundance: -
j_gene: TRBJ1-1
CDR3nt: TGTGCCAGCAGCAAATCCAGGACAGGGGATAGGGACACTGAAGCTTTCTTT
CDR3aa: CASSKSRTGDRDTEAFF

d_gene: -
v_gene: TRBV6-1
abundance: -
j_gene: TRBJ1-1
CDR3nt: TGTGCCAGCAAAGTGGGGGCGAGGACTGAAGCTTTCTTT
CDR3aa: CASKVGARTEAFF

d_gene: -
v_gene: TRBV5-1
abundance: -
j_gene: TRBJ2-1
CDR3nt: TGCGCCAGCAGCTTGGGTGGGCCCAATGAGCAGTTCTTC
CDR3aa: CASSLGGPNEQFF

d_gene: TRBD1
v_gene: TRBV5-6
abundance: once
j_gene: TRBJ2-7
CDR3nt: TGTGCCAGCAGCTTCAGGGGGAAACACTACGAGCAGTACTTC
CDR3aa: CASSFRGKHYEQYF

d_gene: TRBD1
v_gene: TRBV6-1
abundance: once
j_gene: TRBJ1-1
CDR3nt: TGTGCCAGCATCACGACAGGGGGATGGAACACTGAAGCTTTCTTT
CDR3aa: CASITTGGWNTEAFF

d_gene: -
v_gene: TRBV15
abundance: -
j_gene: TRBJ1-6
CDR3nt: TGTGCCACCAGCAGAGATCAATTAACTTCACCCCTCCACTTT
CDR3aa: CATSRDQLTSPLHF

d_gene: TRBD1
v_gene: TRBV9
abundance: few
j_gene: TRBJ1-6
CDR3nt: TGTGCCAGCAGCGAGACAGGGGGACGTTCACCCCTCCACTTT
CDR3aa: CASSETGGRSPLHF

d_gene: TRBD2
v_gene: TRBV29-1
abundance: few
j_gene: TRBJ2-7
CDR3nt: TGCAGCGTTGGGGGGGGACTAGCGGGAGACGACGAGCAGTACTTC
CDR3aa: CSVGGGLAGDDEQYF

d_gene: -
v_gene: TRBV10-3
abundance: -
j_gene: TRBJ2-5
CDR3nt: TGTGCCATCAACCCCGGGGTTGGCGAGACCCAGTACTTC
CDR3aa: CAINPGVGETQYF

d_gene: -
v_gene: TRBV7-9
abundance: -
j_gene: TRBJ1-3
CDR3nt: TGTGCCAGCAGCCCAGATTTCTCTGGAAACACCATATATTTT
CDR3aa: CASSPDFSGNTIYF

d_gene: -
v_gene: TRBV7-2
abundance: few
j_gene: TRBJ2-1
CDR3nt: TGTGCCAGCAGCTTACGGCTGCAGTCCAATGAGCAGTTCTTC
CDR3aa: CASSLRLQSNEQFF

d_gene: -
v_gene: TRBV18
abundance: -
j_gene: TRBJ1-1
CDR3nt: TGTGCCAGCTCACTCGGGGGGGCGGGCACTGAAGCTTTCTTT
CDR3aa: CASSLGGAGTEAFF

d_gene: -
v_gene: TRBV12-5
abundance: once
j_gene: TRBJ2-1
CDR3nt: TGTGCTAGTGGAGGGACAAACGCGGTCAATGAGCAGTTCTTC
CDR3aa: CASGGTNAVNEQFF

d_gene: -
v_gene: TRBV5-4
abundance: -
j_gene: TRBJ1-1
CDR3nt: TGTGCCGCGAGGACTCCAAACACTGAAGCTTTCTTT
CDR3aa: CAARTPNTEAFF

d_gene: TRBD2
v_gene: TRBV5-1
abundance: few
j_gene: TRBJ2-7
CDR3nt: TGCGCCAGCAGCTTGGGGAGCGGGATCTACGAGCAGTACTTC
CDR3aa: CASSLGSGIYEQYF